This T cell receptor beta chain was found in a study of T cells of healthy individuals. TCRdb re-analysed the 5' RACE reads in MiXCR, keeping a single row per CDR3 protein. This sample has about 96,000 distinct CDR3 sequences, with 15% to 20% found just once. This clonotype was seen only a few times. Per the germline V gene, CDR1 is DFQATT and CDR2 is SNEGSKA (reference sequence). There are 15 residues in the CDR3. Trimming left V 3 bases short and J 2 bases short, with 14 bases between. The receptor was derived from a human donor in good health. V usage is TRBV20-1 and J usage is TRBJ2-1, with D perhaps TRBD2 (6 bases). This chain's CDR3 is CSARGGVITYNEQFF. As DNA, the CDR3 is TGCAGTGCTAGGGGCGGGGTCATTACCTACAATGAGCAGTTCTTC.